The next 28 T cell receptor beta chains were all read from a single sample in a study of shared T cell receptors in the human thymus (dated by TCRdb to about 2021). The library was obtained by the immunoSEQ multiplex PCR assay. TCRdb mirrors the immuneACCESS table, restricted to in-frame sequences. Some clones are absent from its copies; in checked studies, under half trace to an unresolved V gene, and the reason for the others is unknown. This sample lists about 610,000 clones; 70% to 90% were detected once. The top ten hold 0.0095% to 0.011% of the sample. The data also belong to a second study, concerning human thymus T cells.

The sequenced sample was thymocytes. The receptors derive from a boy younger than two with a congenital heart defect. Donor details come from another sample of the same person, matched by shared clones.

The chain has TRBV11-2 and TRBJ2-7, with TRBD2 matching over 10 bases. After removal of 4 bases from V and 5 bases from J, the junction contained 14 bases not matched to a gene. CDR1 is SGHAT, CDR2 FQNNGV, per germline. The CDR3 covers 17 residues. The CDR3 bases are TGTGCCAGCAGCTCCCCCCTAAGGAGTAGCGGGAGGAACGAGCAGTACTTC. Protein: CASSSPLRSSGRNEQYF. Combining the CDR3 with reference TRBV11-2 and TRBJ2-7 gives the whole variable domain EAGVAQSPRYKIIEKRQSVAFWCNPISGHATLYWYQQILGQGPKLLIQFQNNGVVDDSQLPKDRFSAERLKGVDSTLKIQPAKLEDSAVYLCASSSPLRSSGRNEQYFGPGTRLTVT.

The chain carries TRBV6-5 and TRBJ2-3; TRBD2 is a possible D gene (6 bases). CDR1 is MNHEY, CDR2 SVGAGI, per germline. The CDR3 runs 14 residues. Trimming shortened V by 7 bases and J by 6 bases, and 17 bases separated the two germline ends. The CDR3 loop reads CASTPTRRRDTQYF. The CDR3 nucleotides read TGTGCCAGCACCCCGACTAGACGCCGGGATACGCAGTATTTT.

The V call is TRBV28, the J call TRBJ2-1; D is perhaps TRBD1 (5 bases). CDR1 is MDHEN, CDR2 SYDVKM, per germline. The CDR3 runs 13 residues. V shed 7 bases and J shed 9 bases, with 16 bases lying between them. In nucleotides, the CDR3 is TGTGCCAGCAACTTCCTCAGGGCGAGTGAGCAGTTCTTC. Translation gives CASNFLRASEQFF.

V gene TRBV5-1 combines with J gene TRBJ2-4; 9 positions match TRBD1. The CDR3 loop spans 16 amino acids. Per germline, CDR1 SGHRS and CDR2 YFSETQ. V lost 0 bases, J lost 8 bases, and 9 bases stayed unmatched. CDR3: CASSLARTGERDIQYF. DNA for the CDR3: TGCGCCAGCAGCTTGGCCAGGACAGGGGAAAGGGACATTCAGTACTTC.

The chain links TRBV25-1 to TRBJ2-1, with 8 positions matching TRBD2. Germline values: CDR1 MGHDK, CDR2 SYGVNS. CDR3 length: 17 amino acids. The ends lost 4 bases at V and 7 bases at J; junction bases unmatched: 15. The CDR3 DNA reads TGTGCCAGCAGTGGGATGGGTAGCGGGGTGGAGAGGAATGAGCAGTTCTTC. This codes for CASSGMGSGVERNEQFF.

This rearrangement joins TRBV4-1 to TRBJ2-2; TRBD2 matches 8 bases. With V trimmed by 3 bases and J by 1 base, 7 bases remained unmatched. The CDR3 contains 17 residues. Germline CDR1 is MGHRA and CDR2 is YSYEKL. The CDR3 nucleotides are TGCGCCAGCAGCCATCCCAGACTAGCGAAGAACACCGGGGAGCTGTTTTTT. Translation gives CASSHPRLAKNTGELFF.

The rearrangement links TRBV15 to TRBJ2-3; the match to TRBD2 covers 13 bases. This CDR3 has 20 amino acids. V was pared by 2 bases and J by 2 bases, with 13 bases of the junction left unmatched. Germline CDR1 is LNHNV and CDR2 is YYDKDF (reference sequence). The CDR3 loop is CATSRLTSGRRITSTDTQYF. In DNA form, the CDR3 reads TGTGCCACCAGCAGATTGACTAGCGGGAGGCGCATTACGTCCACAGATACGCAGTATTTT.

The rearrangement links TRBV19 to TRBJ2-1; 14 bases align to TRBD2. The CDR3 length is 18 residues. Germline V lookup: CDR1 LNHDA, CDR2 SQIVND (reference sequence). V lost 7 bases, J lost 1 base, and 9 bases stayed unmatched. The CDR3 nucleotides read TGTGCCAGTACCACGGGACTAGCGGGAGTGGGATCCTACAATGAGCAGTTCTTC. This translates into CASTTGLAGVGSYNEQFF.

As for this clone: The junction departs from the called germline gene at one end, perhaps through a read error. This chain joins TRBV10-1 and TRBJ2-5; D ambiguous. The CDR3 length is 10 residues. CDR1 and CDR2 from the germline V gene are WNHNN and SYGVQD (reference sequence). The CDR3: CASSQKTQYF. CDR3 in DNA: TGCGCCAGCAGCCAAAAGACCCAGTACTTC.

The chain joins TRBV6-5 to TRBJ1-4; 8 bases map to TRBD1. The CDR3 consists of 15 residues. The germline gives CDR1 MNHEY, CDR2 SVGAGI. V shed 5 bases and J 6 bases; nucleotides not matched to a gene: 8. This chain's CDR3 is CASSPRTGWDEKLFF. The DNA of the CDR3 is TGTGCCAGCAGTCCCCGGACAGGGTGGGATGAAAAACTGTTTTTT.

The J gene is TRBJ1-5, the V gene TRBV10-3; D possibly corresponds to TRBD1 (5 bases). The V and J ends lost 0 bases and 4 bases respectively, with 10 bases between them. This CDR3 spans 15 amino acids. In germline, CDR1 is ENHRY, CDR2 SYGVKD. For the CDR3, the DNA is TGTGCCATCAGTGAGTCAGGGGCCATTAATCAGCCCCAGCATTTT. It translates to CAISESGAINQPQHF.

In this sample, this clone turned up a few times. Within the sample, other DNA sequences also encode this same CDR3. This chain joins TRBV5-1 and TRBJ2-5; D is ambiguous. Germline V gene sequence: CDR1 SGHRS, CDR2 YFSETQ. The CDR3 contains 12 residues. V lost 0 bases and J lost 5, with 5 bases in between. DNA of the CDR3: TGCGCCAGCAGCTTGGCCGGGGAGACCCAGTACTTC. This sequence encodes CASSLAGETQYF.

The CDR3: CASSRDNQPQHF. CDR3 nucleotide sequence: TGTGCCAGCAGTCGGGACAATCAGCCCCAGCATTTT. The chain joins TRBV6-6 to TRBJ1-5; no reliable D call. V dropped 5 bases and J dropped 3 bases, with 5 bases sitting between them. The CDR3 totals 12 residues. Germline V gives CDR1 MNHNY, CDR2 SVGAGI (reference sequence).

The chain joins TRBV27 to TRBJ2-7; 7 bases line up with TRBD1. CDR1 is MNHEY and CDR2 is SMNVEV in the germline V gene (reference sequence). J lost 0 bases, V lost 5 bases, and 10 bases had no gene match. This CDR3 is built from 16 residues. CDR3 bases: TGTGCCAGCAGTACGCGACAGGGCGCCTTCTCCTACGAGCAGTACTTC. As protein: CASSTRQGAFSYEQYF.

V gene TRBV7-9 combines with J gene TRBJ2-5, with 8 bases that match TRBD2. Per the germline V gene, CDR1 is SEHNR and CDR2 is FQNEAQ (reference sequence). This CDR3 spans 15 amino acids. With 10 bases clipped from V and 5 bases from J, the junction kept 15 bases outside the gene matches. CDR3 bases: TGTGCCACCCCCCCCAACAGCGGGAGTCAGGAGACCCAGTACTTC. Its translation: CATPPNSGSQETQYF. Full variable domain (remainder filled in from reference TRBV7-9 and TRBJ2-5): DTGVSQNPRHKITKRGQNVTFRCDPISEHNRLYWYRQTLGQGPEFLTYFQNEAQLEKSRLLSDRFSAERPKGSFSTLEIQRTEQGDSAMYLCATPPNSGSQETQYFGPGTRLLVL.

The chain carries TRBV10-3 and TRBJ2-1, with TRBD2 identical over 9 bases. This CDR3 comprises 14 residues. The germline V gene has CDR1 ENHRY and CDR2 SYGVKD. The V and J ends lost 10 bases and 3 bases, in that order; junction bases with no gene match: 7. The CDR3: CATIAGVGYNEQFF. The CDR3 DNA reads as TGTGCCACTATAGCGGGAGTTGGCTACAATGAGCAGTTCTTC.

The gene calls are TRBV7-9 and TRBJ2-7; D remains ambiguous. This CDR3 is 13 amino acids long. Per the germline V gene, CDR1 is SEHNR and CDR2 is FQNEAQ (reference sequence). Trimming stripped 5 bases from V and 0 bases from J, with 8 bases between. The CDR3 spells CASSTTSSYEQYF. Here the CDR3 DNA reads TGTGCCAGCAGCACCACGAGCTCCTACGAGCAGTACTTC.

CDR3 residues: CASSQSGTIYNEQFF. In DNA, the CDR3 is TGTGCCAGCAGCCAATCCGGGACTATATACAATGAGCAGTTCTTC. The V and J genes are TRBV14 and TRBJ2-1; 7 bases match TRBD2. In germline, CDR1 is SGHDN, CDR2 FVKESK. Trimming removed 2 bases from V and 4 bases from J; junction bases left unmatched: 5. The CDR3 contains 15 residues.

The V and J genes are TRBV2 and TRBJ1-1; TRBD1 matches 9 bases. The V gene end was trimmed by 0 bases and the J gene end by 3 bases; junction bases not matched to a gene: 8. The length of the CDR3 is 17 residues. CDR1 is SNHLY, CDR2 FYNNEI, per germline. DNA for the CDR3: TGTGCCAGCAGTGAAGCGCTTCACAGGGGGCGGGACACTGAAGCTTTCTTT. The encoded protein is CASSEALHRGRDTEAFF.

The rearrangement uses TRBV28 and TRBJ2-7, with 10 bases that match TRBD1. Germline lookup yields CDR1 MDHEN and CDR2 SYDVKM. This CDR3 is 13 amino acids long. With V trimmed by 8 bases and J by 0 bases, 1 base remained unmatched. The DNA for the CDR3 is TGTGCCAGCGGACAGGGGGACTCCTACGAGCAGTACTTC. It yields the protein CASGQGDSYEQYF.

The V and J genes are TRBV6-1 and TRBJ1-5; weak D call: TRBD1 (5 bases). Per the germline V gene, CDR1 is MNHNS and CDR2 is SASEGT. V was clipped by 4 bases and J by 6 bases, with 25 bases between them. The CDR3 has 18 residues. The CDR3 coding sequence is TGTGCCAGCAGTGGCCCGCTCGTAGCCGCGGGACTCTCTCAGCCCCAGCATTTT. Translating it yields CASSGPLVAAGLSQPQHF.

The CDR3, as DNA: TGTGCCTGGCAGCGGGAACACTACAATGAGCAGTTCTTC. Its protein is CAWQREHYNEQFF. J is TRBJ2-1 and V is TRBV30; 7 positions match TRBD2. The CDR3 runs to 13 residues. Germline-derived CDR1 and CDR2 are GTSNPN and SVGIG (reference sequence). V was clipped by 5 bases and J by 3 bases; unmatched bases: 4.

This chain uses TRBV27 with TRBJ2-7; D unclear. CDR1 is MNHEY and CDR2 is SMNVEV in the germline V gene (reference sequence). Trimming left V 3 bases short and J 7 bases short, with 19 bases between. CDR3 length: 15 amino acids. DNA for the CDR3: TGTGCCAGCAGTTTCTCTCAGGTGGCGAGAGAGGAGCAGTACTTC. Its translation: CASSFSQVAREEQYF.

V is TRBV6-1 and J is TRBJ2-3; weak D call: TRBD2 (5 bases). The V and J ends lost 5 bases and 2 bases respectively, with 14 bases between them. Per germline, CDR1 MNHNS and CDR2 SASEGT. The CDR3 sequence is 15 residues long. The chain's CDR3 is CASSSGKGITDTQYF. The CDR3 region has the DNA TGTGCCAGCAGTTCGGGGAAGGGCATCACAGATACGCAGTATTTT.

The chain links TRBV5-1 to TRBJ2-2; tentative D call: TRBD1 (5 bases). V was trimmed by 7 bases and J by 1 base, leaving 20 bases between them. The CDR3 length is 17 residues. Germline CDR1 SGHRS, CDR2 YFSETQ. CDR3: CASSWRATGKNTGELFF. The DNA for the CDR3 is TGCGCCAGCTCTTGGCGAGCAACAGGAAAGAACACCGGGGAGCTGTTTTTT.

This chain uses TRBV6-5 with TRBJ2-5, with D perhaps matching TRBD2 (6 bases). This CDR3 is 14 amino acids long. The V gene's germline CDR1 is MNHEY and CDR2 SVGAGI. V lost 2 bases and J lost 11, with 18 bases in between. This chain's CDR3 is CASSYAGGDREQYF. In DNA form, the CDR3 reads TGTGCCAGCAGTTACGCAGGCGGGGATCGGGAGCAGTACTTC.

This chain uses TRBV27 with TRBJ2-3; unclear D gene. CDR3 size: 14 residues. V was cut by 5 bases and J by 1 base, with 10 bases left in between. Looked up from germline, CDR1 is MNHEY and CDR2 is SMNVEV (reference sequence). Written as DNA, the CDR3 is TGTGCCAGCAGTCCGAAGCCGGGCACAGATACGCAGTATTTT. Its translation is CASSPKPGTDTQYF.

The chain carries TRBV2 and TRBJ1-1; 11 bases match TRBD1. CDR3 length: 16 residues. V was pared by 5 bases and J by 4 bases, with 9 bases of the junction left unmatched. Germline CDR1 and CDR2: SNHLY and FYNNEI. The CDR3 reads CASSTSGTGGSTEAFF. In DNA form, the CDR3 reads TGTGCCAGCAGTACATCAGGGACAGGGGGTTCCACTGAAGCTTTCTTT.